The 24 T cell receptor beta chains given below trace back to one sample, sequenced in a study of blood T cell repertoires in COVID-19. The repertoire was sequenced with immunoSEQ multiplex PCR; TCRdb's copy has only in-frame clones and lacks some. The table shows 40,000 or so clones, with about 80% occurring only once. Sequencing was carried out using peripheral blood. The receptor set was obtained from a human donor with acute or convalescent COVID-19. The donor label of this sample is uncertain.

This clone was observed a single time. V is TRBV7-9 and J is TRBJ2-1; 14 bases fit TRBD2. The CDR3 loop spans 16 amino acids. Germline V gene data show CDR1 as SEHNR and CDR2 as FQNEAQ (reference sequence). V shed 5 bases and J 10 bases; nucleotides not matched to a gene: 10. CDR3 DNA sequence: TGTGCCAGCAGCAGGCCCGGGACTAGCGGGAGTAGGGAGCAGTTCTTC. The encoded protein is CASSRPGTSGSREQFF. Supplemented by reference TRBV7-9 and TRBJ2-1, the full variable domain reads DTGVSQNPRHKITKRGQNVTFRCDPISEHNRLYWYRQTLGQGPEFLTYFQNEAQLEKSRLLSDRFSAERPKGSFSTLEIQRTEQGDSAMYLCASSRPGTSGSREQFFGPGTRLTVL.

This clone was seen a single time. The CDR3 DNA follows: TGTGCCAGCCGAGGGGACAGCTATAATTCACCCCTCCACTTT. Translating gives CASRGDSYNSPLHF. This chain connects TRBV6-5 to TRBJ1-6; 7 bases map to TRBD1. Germline V gene lookup returns CDR1 MNHEY and CDR2 SVGAGI. This CDR3 has 14 residues. Trimming cost V 8 bases and J 3 bases; bases outside gene matches: 4.

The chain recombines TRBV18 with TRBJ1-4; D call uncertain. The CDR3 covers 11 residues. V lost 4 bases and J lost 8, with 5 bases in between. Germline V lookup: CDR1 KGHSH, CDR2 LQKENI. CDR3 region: CASSLQEKLFF. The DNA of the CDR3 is TGTGCCAGCTCACTGCAGGAAAAACTGTTTTTT.

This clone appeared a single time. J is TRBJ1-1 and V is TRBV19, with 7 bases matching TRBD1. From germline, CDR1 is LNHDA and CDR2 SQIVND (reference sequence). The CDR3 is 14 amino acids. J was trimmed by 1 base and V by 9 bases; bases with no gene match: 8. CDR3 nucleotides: TGTGCCAGCCAGAGGGGGACAGCGAACACTGAAGCTTTCTTT. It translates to CASQRGTANTEAFF.

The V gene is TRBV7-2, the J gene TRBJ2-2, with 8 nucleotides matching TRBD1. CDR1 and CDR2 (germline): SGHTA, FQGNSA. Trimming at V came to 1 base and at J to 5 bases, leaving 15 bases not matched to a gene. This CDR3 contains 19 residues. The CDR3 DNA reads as TGTGCCAGCAGCTTAGGGTCTTCGGGACAGGTCTTGGGGACCGGGGAGCTGTTTTTT. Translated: CASSLGSSGQVLGTGELFF.

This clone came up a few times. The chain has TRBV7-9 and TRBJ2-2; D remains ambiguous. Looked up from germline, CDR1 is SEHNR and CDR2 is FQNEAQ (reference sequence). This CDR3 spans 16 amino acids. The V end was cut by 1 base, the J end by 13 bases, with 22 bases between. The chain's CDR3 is CASSLEVSVPREWLFF. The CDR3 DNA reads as TGTGCCAGCAGCTTAGAAGTATCGGTCCCTCGTGAATGGCTGTTTTTT.

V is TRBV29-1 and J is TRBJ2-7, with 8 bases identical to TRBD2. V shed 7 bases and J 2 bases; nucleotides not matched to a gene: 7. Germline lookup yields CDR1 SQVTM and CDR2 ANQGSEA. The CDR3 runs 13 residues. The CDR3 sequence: CSAIGGATYEQYF. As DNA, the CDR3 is TGCAGCGCCATCGGGGGGGCGACCTACGAGCAGTACTTC.

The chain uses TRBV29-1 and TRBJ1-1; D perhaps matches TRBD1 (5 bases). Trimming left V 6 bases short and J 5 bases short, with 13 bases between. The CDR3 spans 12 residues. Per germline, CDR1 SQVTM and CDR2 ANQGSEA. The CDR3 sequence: CSVKSGGTEAFF. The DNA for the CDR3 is TGCAGCGTGAAGTCGGGGGGAACTGAAGCTTTCTTT.

The CDR3 DNA reads as TGTGCCAGTAGTCAAAAGTCCAAGAACTATGGCTACACCTTC. It codes for CASSQKSKNYGYTF. The chain joins TRBV5-4 to TRBJ1-2; D not resolved. Germline CDR1 SGHNT, CDR2 YYREEE (reference sequence). This CDR3 spans 14 amino acids. V was cut by 8 bases and J by 2 bases, with 16 bases left in between.

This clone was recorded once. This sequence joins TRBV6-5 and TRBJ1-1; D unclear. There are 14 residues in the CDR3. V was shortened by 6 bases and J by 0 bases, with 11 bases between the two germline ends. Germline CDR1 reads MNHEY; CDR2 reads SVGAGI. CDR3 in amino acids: CASRITSMNTEAFF. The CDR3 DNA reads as TGTGCCAGCAGAATTACATCGATGAACACTGAAGCTTTCTTT.

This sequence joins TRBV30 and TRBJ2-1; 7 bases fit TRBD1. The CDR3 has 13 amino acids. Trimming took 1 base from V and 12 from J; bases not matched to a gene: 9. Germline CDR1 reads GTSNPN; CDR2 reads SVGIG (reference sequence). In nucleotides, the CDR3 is TGTGCCTGGAGTGCCCGACAGGGTGGAGGGCAGTTCTTC. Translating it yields CAWSARQGGGQFF.

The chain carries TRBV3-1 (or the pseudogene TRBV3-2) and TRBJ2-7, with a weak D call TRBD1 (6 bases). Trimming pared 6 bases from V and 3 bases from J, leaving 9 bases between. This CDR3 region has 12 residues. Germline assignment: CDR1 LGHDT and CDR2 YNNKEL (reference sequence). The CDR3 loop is CASSLDSYEQYF. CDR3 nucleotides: TGTGCCAGCAGTCTGGACAGCTACGAGCAGTACTTC.

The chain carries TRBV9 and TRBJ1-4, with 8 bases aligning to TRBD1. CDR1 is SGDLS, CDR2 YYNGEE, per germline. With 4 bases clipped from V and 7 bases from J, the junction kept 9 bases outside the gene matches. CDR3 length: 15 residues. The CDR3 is CASSPRQGLGEKLFF. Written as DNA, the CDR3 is TGTGCCAGCAGCCCTCGACAGGGGTTAGGTGAAAAACTGTTTTTT. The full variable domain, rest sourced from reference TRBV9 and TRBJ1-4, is DSGVTQTPKHLITATGQRVTLRCSPRSGDLSVYWYQQSLDQGLQFLIQYYNGEERAKGNILERFSAQQFPDLHSELNLSSLELGDSALYFCASSPRQGLGEKLFFGSGTQLSVL.

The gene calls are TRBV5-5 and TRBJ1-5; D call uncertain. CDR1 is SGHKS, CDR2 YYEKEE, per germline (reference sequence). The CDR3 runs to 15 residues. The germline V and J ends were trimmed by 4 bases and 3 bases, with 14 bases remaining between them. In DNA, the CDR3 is TGTGCCAGCAGCGCAATGACGGGGAACAATCAGCCCCAGCATTTT. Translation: CASSAMTGNNQPQHF. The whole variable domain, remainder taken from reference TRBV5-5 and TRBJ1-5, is DAGVTQSPTHLIKTRGQQVTLRCSPISGHKSVSWYQQVLGQGPQFIFQYYEKEERGRGNFPDRFSARQFPNYSSELNVNALLLGDSALYLCASSAMTGNNQPQHFGDGTRLSIL.

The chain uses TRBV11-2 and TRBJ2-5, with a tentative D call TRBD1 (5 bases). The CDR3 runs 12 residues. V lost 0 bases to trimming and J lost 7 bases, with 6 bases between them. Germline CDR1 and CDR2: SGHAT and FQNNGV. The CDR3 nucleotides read TGTGCCAGCAGCTTAGAACAGGTGACCCAGTACTTC. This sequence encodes CASSLEQVTQYF. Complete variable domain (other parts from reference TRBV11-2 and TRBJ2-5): EAGVAQSPRYKIIEKRQSVAFWCNPISGHATLYWYQQILGQGPKLLIQFQNNGVVDDSQLPKDRFSAERLKGVDSTLKIQPAKLEDSAVYLCASSLEQVTQYFGPGTRLLVL.

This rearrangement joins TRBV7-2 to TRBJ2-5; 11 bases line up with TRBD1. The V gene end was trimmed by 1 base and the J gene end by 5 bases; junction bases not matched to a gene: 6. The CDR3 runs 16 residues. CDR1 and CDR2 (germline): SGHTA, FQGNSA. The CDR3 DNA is TGTGCCAGCAGCTTAGACCGGACAGGGGGCCGGGAGACCCAGTACTTC. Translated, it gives CASSLDRTGGRETQYF.

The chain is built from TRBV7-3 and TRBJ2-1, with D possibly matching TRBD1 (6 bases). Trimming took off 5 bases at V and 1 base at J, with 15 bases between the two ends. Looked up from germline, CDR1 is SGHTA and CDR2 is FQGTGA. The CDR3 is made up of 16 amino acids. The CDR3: CASSTTGLGSYNEQFF. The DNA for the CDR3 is TGTGCCAGCAGCACAACAGGGCTAGGATCCTACAATGAGCAGTTCTTC.

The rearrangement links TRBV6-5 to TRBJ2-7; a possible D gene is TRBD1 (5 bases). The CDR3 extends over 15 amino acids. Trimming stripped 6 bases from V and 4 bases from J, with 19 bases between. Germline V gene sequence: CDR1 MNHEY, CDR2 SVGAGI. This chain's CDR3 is CASRPGPSPIYEQYF. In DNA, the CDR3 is TGTGCCAGCAGGCCAGGGCCAAGTCCGATATACGAGCAGTACTTC.

CDR3 DNA: TGTGCCAGTAGTATAGGCCCCACCCGAGGACTAGCGGTTCATCGGGAAGAGACCCAGTACTTC. Protein product: CASSIGPTRGLAVHREETQYF. This chain links TRBV19 with TRBJ2-5; 10 bases are shared with TRBD2. There are 21 residues in the CDR3. From germline, CDR1 is LNHDA and CDR2 SQIVND (reference sequence). The ends lost 1 base at V and 3 bases at J; junction bases unmatched: 20.

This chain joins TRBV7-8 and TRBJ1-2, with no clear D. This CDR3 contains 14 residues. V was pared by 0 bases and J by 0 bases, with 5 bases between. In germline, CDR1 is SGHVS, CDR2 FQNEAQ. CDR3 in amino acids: CASSLATANYGYTF. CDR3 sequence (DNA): TGTGCCAGCAGCTTAGCTACAGCTAACTATGGCTACACCTTC.

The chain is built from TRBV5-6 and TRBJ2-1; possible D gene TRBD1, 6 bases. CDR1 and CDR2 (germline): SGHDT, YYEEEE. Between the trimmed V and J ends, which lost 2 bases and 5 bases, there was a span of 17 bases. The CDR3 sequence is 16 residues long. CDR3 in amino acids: CASSLMGAGVNNEQFF. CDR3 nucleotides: TGTGCCAGCAGCTTAATGGGGGCAGGGGTTAACAATGAGCAGTTCTTC.

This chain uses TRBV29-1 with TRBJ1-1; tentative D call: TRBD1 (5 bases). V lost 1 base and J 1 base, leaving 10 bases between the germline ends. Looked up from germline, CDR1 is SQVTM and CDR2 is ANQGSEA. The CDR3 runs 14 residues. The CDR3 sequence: CSVEGGTTNTEAFF. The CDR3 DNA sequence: TGCAGCGTTGAAGGCGGGACTACGAACACTGAAGCTTTCTTT.

For the CDR3, the DNA is TGTGCCAGTACTACGGGAGGGAACACCGGGGAGCTGTTTTTT. Its translation is CASTTGGNTGELFF. The J gene is TRBJ2-2, the V gene TRBV19, with 7 bases lining up with TRBD2. Looked up from germline, CDR1 is LNHDA and CDR2 is SQIVND (reference sequence). The CDR3 has 14 residues. The V and J ends lost 7 bases and 1 base, in that order; junction bases with no gene match: 3.

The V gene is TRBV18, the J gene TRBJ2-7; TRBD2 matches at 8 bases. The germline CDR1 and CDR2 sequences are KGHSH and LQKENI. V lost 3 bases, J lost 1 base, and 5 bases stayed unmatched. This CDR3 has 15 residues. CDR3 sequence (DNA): TGTGCCAGCTCACCGAAGAGCGGGAGTTCCTACGAGCAGTACTTC. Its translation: CASSPKSGSSYEQYF.